The present TCR beta chain was sequenced within a study of control samples from healthy donors and cancer patients. TCRdb keeps only in-frame clones here, not all; method: immunoSEQ multiplex PCR. The sample has tens of thousands of clones, roughly 87% seen once. The V end was cut by 5 bases, the J end by 2 bases, with 13 bases between. CDR3 length equals 14 residues. Germline V gene sequence: CDR1 SEHNR, CDR2 FQNEAQ (reference sequence). This clone was picked up a small number of times. The chain uses TRBV7-9 and TRBJ2-7; a weak D match, TRBD1 (5 bases). What was sequenced was PBMCs. The origin of this receptor is a man aged 35-49 years with colorectal cancer. CDR3 DNA sequence: TGTGCCAGCAGCCTTTGGACACTACCCTACGAGCAGTACTTC. The encoded protein is CASSLWTLPYEQYF.